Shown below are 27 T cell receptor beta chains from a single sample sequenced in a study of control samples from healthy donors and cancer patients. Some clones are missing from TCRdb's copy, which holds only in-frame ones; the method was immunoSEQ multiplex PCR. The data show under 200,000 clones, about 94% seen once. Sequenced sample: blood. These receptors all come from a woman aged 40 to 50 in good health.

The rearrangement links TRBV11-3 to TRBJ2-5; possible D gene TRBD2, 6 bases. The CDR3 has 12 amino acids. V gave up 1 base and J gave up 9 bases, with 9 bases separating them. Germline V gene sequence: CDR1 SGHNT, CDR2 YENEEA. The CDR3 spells CASSLGGAAQYF. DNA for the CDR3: TGTGCCAGCAGCTTAGGCGGGGCGGCCCAGTACTTC.

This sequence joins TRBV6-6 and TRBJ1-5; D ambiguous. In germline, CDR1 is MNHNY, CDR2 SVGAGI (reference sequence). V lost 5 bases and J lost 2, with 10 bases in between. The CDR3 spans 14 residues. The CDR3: CASSPWGGNQPQHF. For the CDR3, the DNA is TGTGCCAGCAGTCCTTGGGGAGGCAATCAGCCCCAGCATTTT.

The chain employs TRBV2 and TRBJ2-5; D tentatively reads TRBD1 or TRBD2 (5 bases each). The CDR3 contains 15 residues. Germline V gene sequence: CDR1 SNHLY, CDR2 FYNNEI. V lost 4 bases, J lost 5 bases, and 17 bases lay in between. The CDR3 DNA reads TGTGCCAGCAGTGTCTCTCGAGGGGTCGGGGAGACCCAGTACTTC. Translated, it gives CASSVSRGVGETQYF.

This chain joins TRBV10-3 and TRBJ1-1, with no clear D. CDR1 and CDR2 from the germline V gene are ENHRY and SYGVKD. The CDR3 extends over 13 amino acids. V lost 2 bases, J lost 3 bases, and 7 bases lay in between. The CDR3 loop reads CAISEMLDTEAFF. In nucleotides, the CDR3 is TGTGCCATCAGTGAGATGTTGGACACTGAAGCTTTCTTT.

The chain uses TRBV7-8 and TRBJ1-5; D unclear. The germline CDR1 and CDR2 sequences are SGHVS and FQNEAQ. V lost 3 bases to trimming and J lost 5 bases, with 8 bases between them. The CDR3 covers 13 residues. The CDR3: CASSLWGDQPQHF. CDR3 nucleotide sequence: TGTGCCAGCAGCTTGTGGGGAGATCAGCCCCAGCATTTT.

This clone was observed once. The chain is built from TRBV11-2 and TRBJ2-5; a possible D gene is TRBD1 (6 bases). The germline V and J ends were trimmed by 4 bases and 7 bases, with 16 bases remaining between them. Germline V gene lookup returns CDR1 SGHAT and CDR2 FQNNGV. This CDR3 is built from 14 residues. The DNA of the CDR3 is TGTGCCAGCAGCTCCCGACAGGAGACCGCGACCCAGTACTTC. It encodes CASSSRQETATQYF.

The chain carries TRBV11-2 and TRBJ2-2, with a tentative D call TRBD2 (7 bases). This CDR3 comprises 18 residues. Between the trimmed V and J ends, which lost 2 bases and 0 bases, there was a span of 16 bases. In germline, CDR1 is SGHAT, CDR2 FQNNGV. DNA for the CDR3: TGTGCCAGCAGCTTATACTCCAGGGGACTAACGAACACCGGGGAGCTGTTTTTT. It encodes CASSLYSRGLTNTGELFF.

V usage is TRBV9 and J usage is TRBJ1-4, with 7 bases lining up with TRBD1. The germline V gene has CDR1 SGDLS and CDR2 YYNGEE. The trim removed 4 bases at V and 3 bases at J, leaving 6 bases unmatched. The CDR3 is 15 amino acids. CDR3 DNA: TGTGCCAGCAGCTCTCGGGACAGAGCTAATGAAAAACTGTTTTTT. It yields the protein CASSSRDRANEKLFF.

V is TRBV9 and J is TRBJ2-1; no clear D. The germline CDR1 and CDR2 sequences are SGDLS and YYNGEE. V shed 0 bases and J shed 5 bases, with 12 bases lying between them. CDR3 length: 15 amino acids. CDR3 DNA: TGTGCCAGCAGCGTAGCCTACGGCCTCCACAATGAGCAGTTCTTC. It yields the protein CASSVAYGLHNEQFF.

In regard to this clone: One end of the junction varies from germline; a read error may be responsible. DNA for the CDR3: TGTGCTAGCAGCTTAGGAGTGGGAATGGGTAGCCGGGAGACCCAGTACTTC. Translating gives CASSLGVGMGSRETQYF. The rearrangement uses TRBV7-7 and TRBJ2-5, with unresolved D. CDR1 is SSHAT, CDR2 FNYEAQ, per germline (reference sequence). CDR3 length: 17 amino acids.

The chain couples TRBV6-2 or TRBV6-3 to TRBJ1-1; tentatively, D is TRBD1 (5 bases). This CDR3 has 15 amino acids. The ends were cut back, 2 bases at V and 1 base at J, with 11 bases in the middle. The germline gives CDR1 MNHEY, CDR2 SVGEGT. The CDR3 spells CASSYGGIRNTEAFF. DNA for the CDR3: TGTGCCAGCAGTTACGGGGGGATACGGAACACTGAAGCTTTCTTT.

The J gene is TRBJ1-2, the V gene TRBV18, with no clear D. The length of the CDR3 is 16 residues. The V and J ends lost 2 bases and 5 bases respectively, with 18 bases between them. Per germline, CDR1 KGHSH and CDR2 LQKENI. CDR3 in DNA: TGTGCCAGCTCACCAATAGTAACGCTGCGAGGGTATGGCTACACCTTC. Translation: CASSPIVTLRGYGYTF.

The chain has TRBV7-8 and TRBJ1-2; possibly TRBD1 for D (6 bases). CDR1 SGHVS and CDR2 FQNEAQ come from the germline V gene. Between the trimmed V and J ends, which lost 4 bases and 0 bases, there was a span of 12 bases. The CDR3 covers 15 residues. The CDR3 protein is CASSWWGPPNYGYTF. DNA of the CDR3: TGTGCCAGCAGCTGGTGGGGGCCCCCTAACTATGGCTACACCTTC.

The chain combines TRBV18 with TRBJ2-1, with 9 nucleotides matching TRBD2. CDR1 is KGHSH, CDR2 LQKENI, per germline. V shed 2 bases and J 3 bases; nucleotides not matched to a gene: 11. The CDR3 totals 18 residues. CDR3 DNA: TGTGCCAGCTCACCAAGGACAATTAGCGGGGGCCTCTACAATGAGCAGTTCTTC. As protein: CASSPRTISGGLYNEQFF.

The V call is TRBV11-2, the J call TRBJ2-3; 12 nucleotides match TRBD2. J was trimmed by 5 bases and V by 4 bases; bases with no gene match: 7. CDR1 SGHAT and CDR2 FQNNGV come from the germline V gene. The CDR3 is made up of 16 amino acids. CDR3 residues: CASSSLTSGSRDTQYF. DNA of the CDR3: TGTGCCAGCAGCTCATTGACTAGCGGGAGTCGAGATACGCAGTATTTT.

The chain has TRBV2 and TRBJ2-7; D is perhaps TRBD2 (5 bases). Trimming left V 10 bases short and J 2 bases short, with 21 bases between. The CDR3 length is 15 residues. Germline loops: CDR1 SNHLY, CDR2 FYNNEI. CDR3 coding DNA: TGTGCCACCACCATCTGGAGGTGGCCCCCCTACGAGCAGTACTTC. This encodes CATTIWRWPPYEQYF.

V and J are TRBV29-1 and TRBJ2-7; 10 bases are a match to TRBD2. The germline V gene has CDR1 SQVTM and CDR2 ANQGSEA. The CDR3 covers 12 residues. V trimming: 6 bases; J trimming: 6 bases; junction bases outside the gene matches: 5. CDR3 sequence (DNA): TGCAGCGTGGGGACTAGCGCTAGCGAGCAGTACTTC. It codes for CSVGTSASEQYF.

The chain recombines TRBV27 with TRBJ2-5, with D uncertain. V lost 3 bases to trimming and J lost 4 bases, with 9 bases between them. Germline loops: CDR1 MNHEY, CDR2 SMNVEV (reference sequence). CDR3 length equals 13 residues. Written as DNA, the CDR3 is TGTGCCAGCAGTTTTAGGAGAGGAGAGACCCAGTACTTC. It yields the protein CASSFRRGETQYF.

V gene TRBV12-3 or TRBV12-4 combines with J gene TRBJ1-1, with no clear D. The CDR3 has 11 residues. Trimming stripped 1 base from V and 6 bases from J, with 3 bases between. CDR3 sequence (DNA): TGTGCCAGCAGTTTAGAGTCTGAAGCTTTCTTT. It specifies CASSLESEAFF.

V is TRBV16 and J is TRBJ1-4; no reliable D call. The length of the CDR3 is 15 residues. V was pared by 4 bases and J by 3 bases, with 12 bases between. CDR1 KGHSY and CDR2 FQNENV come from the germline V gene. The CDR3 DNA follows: TGTGCCAGCAGCCCCCGAGTCGGGGCTAATGAAAAACTGTTTTTT. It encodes CASSPRVGANEKLFF.

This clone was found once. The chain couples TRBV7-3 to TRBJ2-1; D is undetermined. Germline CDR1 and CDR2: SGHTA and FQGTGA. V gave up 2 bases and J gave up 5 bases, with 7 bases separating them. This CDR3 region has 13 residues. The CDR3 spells CASSLDPDNEQFF. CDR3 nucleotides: TGTGCCAGCAGCTTAGATCCGGACAATGAGCAGTTCTTC.

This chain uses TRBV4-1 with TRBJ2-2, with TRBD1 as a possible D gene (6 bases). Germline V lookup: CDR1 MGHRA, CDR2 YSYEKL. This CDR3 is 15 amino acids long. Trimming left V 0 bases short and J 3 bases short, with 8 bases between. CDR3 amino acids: CASSQEGAHTGELFF. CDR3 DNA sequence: TGCGCCAGCAGCCAAGAGGGGGCCCACACCGGGGAGCTGTTTTTT.

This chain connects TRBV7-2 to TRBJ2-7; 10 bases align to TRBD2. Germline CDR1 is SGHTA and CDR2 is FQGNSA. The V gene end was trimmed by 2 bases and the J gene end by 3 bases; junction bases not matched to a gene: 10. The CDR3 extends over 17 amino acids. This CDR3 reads CASSLYFGIAGGYEQYF. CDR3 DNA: TGTGCCAGCAGCTTATACTTCGGCATAGCGGGAGGCTACGAGCAGTACTTC.

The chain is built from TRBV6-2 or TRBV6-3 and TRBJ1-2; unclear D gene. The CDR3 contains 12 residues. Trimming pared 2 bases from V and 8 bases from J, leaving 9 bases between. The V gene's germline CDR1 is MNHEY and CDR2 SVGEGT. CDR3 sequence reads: CASSYAGRGYTF. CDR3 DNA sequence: TGTGCCAGCAGTTACGCGGGTAGAGGCTACACCTTC.

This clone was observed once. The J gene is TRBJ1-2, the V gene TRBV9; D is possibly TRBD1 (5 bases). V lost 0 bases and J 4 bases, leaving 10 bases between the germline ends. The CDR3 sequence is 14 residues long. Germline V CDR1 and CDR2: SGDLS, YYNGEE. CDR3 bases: TGTGCCAGCAGCGTAGGAGGAGGGACCTATGGCTACACCTTC. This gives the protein CASSVGGGTYGYTF.

The CDR3 DNA follows: TGTGCCAGCAGTTACCCGAATTTCGGCTCTGGAAACACCATATATTTT. This gives the protein CASSYPNFGSGNTIYF. This rearrangement joins TRBV6-2 or TRBV6-3 to TRBJ1-3, with D unresolved. The V gene's germline CDR1 is MNHEY and CDR2 SVGEGT. The CDR3 runs 16 residues. The V and J ends lost 2 bases and 0 bases respectively, with 11 bases between them.

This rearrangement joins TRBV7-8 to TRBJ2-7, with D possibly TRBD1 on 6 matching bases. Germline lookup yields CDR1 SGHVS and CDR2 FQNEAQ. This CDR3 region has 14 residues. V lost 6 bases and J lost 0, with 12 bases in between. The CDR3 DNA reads TGTGCCAGCAGTCGGACAGACAGCTCCTACGAGCAGTACTTC. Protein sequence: CASSRTDSSYEQYF.